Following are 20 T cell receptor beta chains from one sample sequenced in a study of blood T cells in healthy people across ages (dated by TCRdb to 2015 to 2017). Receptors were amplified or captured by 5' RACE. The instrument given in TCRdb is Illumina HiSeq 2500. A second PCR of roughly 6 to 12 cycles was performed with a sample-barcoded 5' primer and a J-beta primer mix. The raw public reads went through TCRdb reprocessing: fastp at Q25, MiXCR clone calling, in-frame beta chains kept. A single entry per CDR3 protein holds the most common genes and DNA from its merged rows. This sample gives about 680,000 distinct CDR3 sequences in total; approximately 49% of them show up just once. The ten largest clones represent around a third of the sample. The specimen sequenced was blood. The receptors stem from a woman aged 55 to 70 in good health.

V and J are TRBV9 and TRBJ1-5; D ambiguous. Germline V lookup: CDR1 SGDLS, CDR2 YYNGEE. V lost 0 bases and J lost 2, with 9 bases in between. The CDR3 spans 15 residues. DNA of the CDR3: TGTGCCAGCAGCGTAGGTGGGGAAGGCAATCAGCCCCAGCATTTT. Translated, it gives CASSVGGEGNQPQHF.

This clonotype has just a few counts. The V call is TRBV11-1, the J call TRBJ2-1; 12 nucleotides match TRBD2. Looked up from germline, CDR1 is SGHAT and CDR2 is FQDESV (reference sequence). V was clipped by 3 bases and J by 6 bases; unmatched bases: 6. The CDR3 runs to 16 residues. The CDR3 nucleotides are TGTGCCAGCAGCTTGAGCCCGACTAGCGGGAGCAATGAGCAGTTCTTC. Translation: CASSLSPTSGSNEQFF.

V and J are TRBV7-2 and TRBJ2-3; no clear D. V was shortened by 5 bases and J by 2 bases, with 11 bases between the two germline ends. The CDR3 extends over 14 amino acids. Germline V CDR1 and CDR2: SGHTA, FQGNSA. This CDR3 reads CASSLRPTTDTQYF. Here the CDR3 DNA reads TGTGCCAGCAGCCTAAGACCGACCACAGATACGCAGTATTTT.

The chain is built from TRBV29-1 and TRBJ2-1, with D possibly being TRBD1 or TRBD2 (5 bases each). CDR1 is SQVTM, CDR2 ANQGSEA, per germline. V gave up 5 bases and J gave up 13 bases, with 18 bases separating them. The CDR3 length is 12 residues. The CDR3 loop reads CSVTRGDETQFF. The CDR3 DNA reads TGCAGCGTTACCCGAGGGGACGAGACCCAGTTCTTC.

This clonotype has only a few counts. The DNA of the CDR3 is TGTGCCAGCAGCTTAGCCGCTACGGATTACGAGCAGTACTTC. Translated: CASSLAATDYEQYF. This chain joins TRBV7-2 and TRBJ2-7; D unresolved. V gave up 0 bases and J gave up 4 bases, with 10 bases separating them. Germline CDR1 SGHTA, CDR2 FQGNSA. CDR3 length: 14 residues.

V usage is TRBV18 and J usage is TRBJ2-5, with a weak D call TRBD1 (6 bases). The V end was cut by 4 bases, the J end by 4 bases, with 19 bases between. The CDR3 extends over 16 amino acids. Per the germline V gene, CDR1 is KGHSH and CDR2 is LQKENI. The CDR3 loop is CASSQGLAGARETQYF. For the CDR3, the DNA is TGTGCCAGCTCACAAGGCCTAGCAGGGGCCCGAGAGACCCAGTACTTC.

The CDR3: CASSFSRTSGHTDTQYF. Here the CDR3 DNA reads TGTGCCAGCAGTTTTAGTAGGACTAGCGGACACACAGATACGCAGTATTTT. The genes are TRBV28 and TRBJ2-3; 10 bases are shared with TRBD2. V lost 3 bases to trimming and J lost 2 bases; unmatched junction nucleotides: 8. This CDR3 is built from 17 residues. Germline assignment: CDR1 MDHEN and CDR2 SYDVKM.

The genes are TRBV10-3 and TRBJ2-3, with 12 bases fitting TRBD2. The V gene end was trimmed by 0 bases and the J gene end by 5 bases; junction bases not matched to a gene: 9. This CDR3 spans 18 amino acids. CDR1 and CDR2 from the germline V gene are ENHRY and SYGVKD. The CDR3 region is CAISESTSGGPTLDTQYF. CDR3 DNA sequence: TGTGCCATCAGTGAGTCGACTAGCGGGGGACCCACTCTAGATACGCAGTATTTT.

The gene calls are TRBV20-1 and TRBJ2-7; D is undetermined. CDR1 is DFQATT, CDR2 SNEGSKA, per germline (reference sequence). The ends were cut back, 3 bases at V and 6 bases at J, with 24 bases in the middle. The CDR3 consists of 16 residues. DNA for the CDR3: TGCAGTGCTAGTACCACCGGTCGTGGTTCCCCTGCCGAGCAGTACTTC. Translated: CSASTTGRGSPAEQYF.

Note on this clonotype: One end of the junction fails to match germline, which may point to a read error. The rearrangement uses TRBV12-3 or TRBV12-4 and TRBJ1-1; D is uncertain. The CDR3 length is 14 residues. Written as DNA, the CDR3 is TGTGCCAGCACCTTGGTGGGGTTGAACAGTGAAGCTTTCTTT. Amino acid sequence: CASTLVGLNSEAFF.

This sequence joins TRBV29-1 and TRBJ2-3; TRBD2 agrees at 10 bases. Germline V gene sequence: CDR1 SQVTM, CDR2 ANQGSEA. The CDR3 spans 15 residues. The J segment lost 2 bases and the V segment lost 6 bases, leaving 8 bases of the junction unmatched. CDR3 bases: TGCAGCGTAGTATTAGCGGGAGGTCCCACAGATACGCAGTATTTT. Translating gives CSVVLAGGPTDTQYF.

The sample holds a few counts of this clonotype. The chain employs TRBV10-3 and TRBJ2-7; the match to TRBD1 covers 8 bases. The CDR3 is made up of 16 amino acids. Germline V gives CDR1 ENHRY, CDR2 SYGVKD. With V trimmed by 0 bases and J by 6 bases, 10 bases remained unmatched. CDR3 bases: TGTGCCATCAGTGAGTCAAGAGGACAGGGTATTGGCGAGCAGTACTTC. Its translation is CAISESRGQGIGEQYF.

The CDR3 loop is CAIRSGRGSDTQYF. DNA for the CDR3: TGTGCCATTCGGAGCGGGAGAGGCTCAGATACGCAGTATTTT. The chain recombines TRBV6-1 with TRBJ2-3; 8 bases are shared with TRBD2. Per the germline V gene, CDR1 is MNHNS and CDR2 is SASEGT. This CDR3 has 14 residues. The junction had 10 bases not matched to a gene; V was cut back by 10 bases and J by 4 bases.

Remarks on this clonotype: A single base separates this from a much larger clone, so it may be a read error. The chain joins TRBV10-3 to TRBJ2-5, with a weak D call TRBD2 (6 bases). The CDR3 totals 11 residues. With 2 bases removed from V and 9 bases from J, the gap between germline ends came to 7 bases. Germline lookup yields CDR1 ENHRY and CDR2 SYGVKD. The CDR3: CAISEGEAQYF. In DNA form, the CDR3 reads TGTGCCATCAGTGAGGGGGAGGCCCAGTACTTC.

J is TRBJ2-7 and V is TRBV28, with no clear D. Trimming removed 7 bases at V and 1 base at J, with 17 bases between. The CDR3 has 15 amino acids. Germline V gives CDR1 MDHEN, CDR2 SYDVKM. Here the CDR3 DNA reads TGTGCCAGCACGAGAATCCGGACGGTGTCCTACGAGCAGTACTTC. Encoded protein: CASTRIRTVSYEQYF.

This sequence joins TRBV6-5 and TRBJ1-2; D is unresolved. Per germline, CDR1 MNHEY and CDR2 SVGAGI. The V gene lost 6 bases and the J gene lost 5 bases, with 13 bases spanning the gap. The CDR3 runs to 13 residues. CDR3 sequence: CASRLGLLYGYTF. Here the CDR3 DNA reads TGTGCCAGCAGACTCGGGCTGCTTTATGGCTACACCTTC.

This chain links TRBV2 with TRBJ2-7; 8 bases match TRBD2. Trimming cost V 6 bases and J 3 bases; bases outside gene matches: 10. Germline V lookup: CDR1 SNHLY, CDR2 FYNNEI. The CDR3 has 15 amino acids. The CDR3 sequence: CASRERAGAYYEQYF. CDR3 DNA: TGTGCCAGCAGGGAGCGAGCGGGGGCCTACTACGAGCAGTACTTC.

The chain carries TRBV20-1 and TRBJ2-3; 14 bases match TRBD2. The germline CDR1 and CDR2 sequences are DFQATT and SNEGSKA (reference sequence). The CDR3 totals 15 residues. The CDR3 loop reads CSPIQGLAGADTQYF. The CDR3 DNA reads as TGCAGCCCCATTCAGGGACTAGCGGGGGCTGATACGCAGTATTTT.

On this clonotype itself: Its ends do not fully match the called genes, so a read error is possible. The chain's CDR3 is CAGSLGLYEQYF. In nucleotides, the CDR3 is TGTGCCGGCAGTTTAGGTCTTTACGAGCAGTACTTC. The chain combines TRBV28 with TRBJ2-7; D gene uncertain. The V gene's germline CDR1 is MDHEN and CDR2 SYDVKM. The CDR3 length is 12 residues.

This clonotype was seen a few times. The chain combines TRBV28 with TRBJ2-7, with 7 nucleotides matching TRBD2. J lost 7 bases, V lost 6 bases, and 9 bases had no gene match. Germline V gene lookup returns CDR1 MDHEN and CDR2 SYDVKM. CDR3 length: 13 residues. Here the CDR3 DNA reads TGTGCCAGCAGCCTCGGACTAGTCGATGAGCAGTACTTC. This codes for CASSLGLVDEQYF.